These 4 T cell receptor beta chains came from one sample sequenced in a study of CD8 T cells in Susac syndrome. Random hexamers primed reverse transcription of 0.5 to 1 ug RNA. TCRdb fed the immunoSEQ multiplex PCR reads into MiXCR, producing one record per CDR3 protein. Of about 180,000 distinct CDR3 sequences listed, 95% were seen once; the top ten hold 0.093%. Specimen: CD4+ T cells from PBMCs. Receptor source: a human donor with multiple sclerosis.

V is TRBV18 and J is TRBJ1-1, with a possible D match to TRBD1 (5 bases). Germline CDR1 KGHSH, CDR2 LQKENI. V was clipped by 6 bases and J by 11 bases, with 22 bases between them. CDR3 length equals 14 residues. CDR3 loop: CASSPFRGEVSAFF. The CDR3 coding sequence is TGTGCCAGCTCCCCGTTTCGGGGCGAGGTCTCGGCTTTCTTT.

The rearrangement links TRBV5-4 to TRBJ2-7; 9 bases are a match to TRBD1. The CDR3 loop spans 15 amino acids. V gave up 2 bases and J gave up 3 bases; unmatched junction bases: 6. Germline loops: CDR1 SGHNT, CDR2 YYREEE (reference sequence). Here the CDR3 DNA reads TGTGCCAGCAGCTTACCCGGGACAGGGTACTACGAGCAGTACTTC. Residues: CASSLPGTGYYEQYF.

The V call is TRBV29-1, the J call TRBJ2-7; TRBD2 aligns across 10 bases. Germline lookup yields CDR1 SQVTM and CDR2 ANQGSEA. The J segment lost 3 bases and the V segment lost 6 bases, leaving 2 bases of the junction unmatched. The CDR3 totals 12 residues. The CDR3: CSVQRGGYEQYF. The CDR3 nucleotides are TGCAGCGTCCAGCGGGGGGGCTACGAGCAGTACTTC.

This chain joins TRBV30 and TRBJ1-1; D is undetermined. CDR3 size: 14 residues. V dropped 4 bases and J dropped 0 bases, with 12 bases sitting between them. Germline values: CDR1 GTSNPN, CDR2 SVGIG (reference sequence). CDR3 DNA: TGTGCCTGGACCAAAATGGGAATGAACACTGAAGCTTTCTTT. Translation: CAWTKMGMNTEAFF.